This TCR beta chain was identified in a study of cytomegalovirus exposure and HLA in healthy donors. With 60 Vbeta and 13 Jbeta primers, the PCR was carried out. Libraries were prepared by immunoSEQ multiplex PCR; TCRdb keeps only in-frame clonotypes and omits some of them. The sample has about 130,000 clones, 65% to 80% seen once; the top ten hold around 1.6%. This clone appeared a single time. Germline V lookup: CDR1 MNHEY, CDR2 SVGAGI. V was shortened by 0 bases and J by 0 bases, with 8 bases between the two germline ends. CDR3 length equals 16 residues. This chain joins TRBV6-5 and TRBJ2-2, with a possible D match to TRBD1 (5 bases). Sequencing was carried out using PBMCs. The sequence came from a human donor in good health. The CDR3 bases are TGTGCCAGCAGTTACTCTGGGGCCGCGAACACCGGGGAGCTGTTTTTT. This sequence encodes CASSYSGAANTGELFF.